This T cell receptor (beta chain) was sequenced during a study of graft-versus-host responses after intestinal transplantation. Background on the study: Transplants given to recipients were multivisceral, liver-intestinal, or isolated intestinal. Study-wide points: Recipient marrow harbored GvH clones, some of which surfaced first in ileum or blood. Graft-donor T cell macrochimerism coincided with high graft-versus-host to host-versus-graft clonal ratios in allografts.

A note on this clone: The antigen is not known. The junction does not match germline at one end; this may be a read error. This same CDR3 is encoded by further DNA sequences in the sample.

Generated by immunoSEQ multiplex PCR, the TCRdb table keeps only in-frame clones and is missing some. The sample holds about 73,000 clones, around 89% seen once. The CDR3 runs to 12 residues. Germline assignment: CDR1 SGHDT and CDR2 YYEEEE. This chain links TRBV5-6 with TRBJ2-1; D may be TRBD1 (5 bases). This specimen consisted of unstimulated CD8+ T cells sorted from spleen or lymph node cells, obtained before transplant. The TCR comes from a human donor who was the organ donor for an intestinal transplant. Here the CDR3 DNA reads TGCGCCAGCAGCCCAGGGTACGGTGAGCAGTTCTTC. It is translated as CASSPGYGEQFF.